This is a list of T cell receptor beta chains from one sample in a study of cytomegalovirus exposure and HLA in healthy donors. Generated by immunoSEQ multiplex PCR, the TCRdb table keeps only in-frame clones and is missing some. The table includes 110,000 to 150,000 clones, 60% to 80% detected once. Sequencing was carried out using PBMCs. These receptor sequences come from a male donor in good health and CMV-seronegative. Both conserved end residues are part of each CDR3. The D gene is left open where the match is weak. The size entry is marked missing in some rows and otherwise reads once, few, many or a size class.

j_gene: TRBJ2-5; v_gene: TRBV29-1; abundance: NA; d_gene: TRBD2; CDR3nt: TGCAGCGTCTCCCCGGGAGGGAACCAAGAGACCCAGTACTTC; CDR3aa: CSVSPGGNQETQYF
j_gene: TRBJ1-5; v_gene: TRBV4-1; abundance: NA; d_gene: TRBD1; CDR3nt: TGCGCCAGCAGCCAGACGAGACAGGGAGCTCAGCCCCAGCATTTT; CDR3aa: CASSQTRQGAQPQHF
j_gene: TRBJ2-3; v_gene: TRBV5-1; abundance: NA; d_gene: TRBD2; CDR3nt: TGCGCCAGCAGCTTGGCCGGGAGGGGCACAGATACGCAGTATTTT; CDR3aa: CASSLAGRGTDTQYF
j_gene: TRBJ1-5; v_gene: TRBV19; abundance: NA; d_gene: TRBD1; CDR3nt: TGTGCCAGTATCCCTACCCGGGACAGACATAGCAATCAGCCCCAGCATTTT; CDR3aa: CASIPTRDRHSNQPQHF
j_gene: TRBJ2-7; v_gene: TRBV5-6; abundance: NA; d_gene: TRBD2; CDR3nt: TGTGCCAGCAGCCGCCTCGGGACTAGATACTACGAGCAGTACTTC; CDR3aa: CASSRLGTRYYEQYF
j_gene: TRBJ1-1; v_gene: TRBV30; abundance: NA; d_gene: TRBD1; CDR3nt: TGTGCCTGGAGTGGACCAGGGGGAACTGAAGCTTTCTTT; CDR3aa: CAWSGPGGTEAFF
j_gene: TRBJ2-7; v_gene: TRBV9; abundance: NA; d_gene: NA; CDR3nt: TGTGCCAGCAGCCGATTAGGACAGACCTACGAGCAGTACTTC; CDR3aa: CASSRLGQTYEQYF
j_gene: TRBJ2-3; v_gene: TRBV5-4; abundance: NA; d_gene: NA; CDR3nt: TGTGCCAGCAGCTTGAAGCAAGCCTCGGATACGCAGTATTTT; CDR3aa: CASSLKQASDTQYF
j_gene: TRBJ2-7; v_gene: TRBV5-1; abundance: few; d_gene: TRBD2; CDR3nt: TGCGCCAGCAGCTTGTGGCGGGAGCCAACCTACGAGCAGTACTTC; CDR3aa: CASSLWREPTYEQYF
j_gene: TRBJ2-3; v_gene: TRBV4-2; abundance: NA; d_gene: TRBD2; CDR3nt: TGTGCCAGCAGCCAAACCAGCGGGGTTTCCACAGATACGCAGTATTTT; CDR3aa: CASSQTSGVSTDTQYF
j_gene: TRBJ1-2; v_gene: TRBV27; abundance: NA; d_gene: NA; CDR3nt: TGTGCCAGCAGGGAAAGGGCGACAGGCTATGGCTACACCTTC; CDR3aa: CASRERATGYGYTF
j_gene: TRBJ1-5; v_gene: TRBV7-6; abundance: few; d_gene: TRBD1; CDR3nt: TGTGCCAGCAGCTTCAGACAGGGGAGCAATCAGCCCCAGCATTTT; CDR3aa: CASSFRQGSNQPQHF
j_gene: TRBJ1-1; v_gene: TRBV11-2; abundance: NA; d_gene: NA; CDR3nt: TGTGCCAGCAGCTTAGAGGTTGCGGGCACTGAAGCTTTCTTT; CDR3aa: CASSLEVAGTEAFF
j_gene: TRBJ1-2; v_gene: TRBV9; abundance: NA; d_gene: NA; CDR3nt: TGTGCCAGCAGCGCGGACGGGACACCGACGCGCGGGGGCTACACCTTC; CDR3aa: CASSADGTPTRGGYTF
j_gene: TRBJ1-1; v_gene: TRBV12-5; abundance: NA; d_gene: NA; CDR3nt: TGTGCTAGTGGTCTCGCGGGGTCCCCTGAAGCTTTCTTT; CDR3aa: CASGLAGSPEAFF
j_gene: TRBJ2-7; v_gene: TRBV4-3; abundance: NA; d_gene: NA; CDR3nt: TGCGCCAGCAGCCAAGGACAAACCTACGAGCAGTACTTC; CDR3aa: CASSQGQTYEQYF
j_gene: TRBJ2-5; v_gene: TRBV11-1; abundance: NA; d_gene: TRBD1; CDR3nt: TGTGCCAGCAGCTTGGGACAGGGGAAAGAGACCCAGTACTTC; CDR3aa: CASSLGQGKETQYF
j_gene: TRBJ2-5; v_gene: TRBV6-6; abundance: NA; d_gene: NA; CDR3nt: TGTGCCAGCAGTTACCGTAGGCGGGACAGTCAAGAGACCCAGTACTTC; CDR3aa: CASSYRRRDSQETQYF
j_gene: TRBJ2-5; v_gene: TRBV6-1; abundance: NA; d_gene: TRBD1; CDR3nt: TGTGCCAGCAGGGACAGGGGTCGCGGAGAGACCCAGTACTTC; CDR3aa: CASRDRGRGETQYF
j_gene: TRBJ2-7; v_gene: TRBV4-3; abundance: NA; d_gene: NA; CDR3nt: TGCGCCAGCAGCCGCGGACTCATCGATATCAGAGGCGAGCAGTACTTC; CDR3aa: CASSRGLIDIRGEQYF
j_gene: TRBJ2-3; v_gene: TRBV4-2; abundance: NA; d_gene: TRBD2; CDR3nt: TGTGCCAGCAGTCGAACGACTAGCGGGGGTCTAGATACGCAGTATTTT; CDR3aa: CASSRTTSGGLDTQYF
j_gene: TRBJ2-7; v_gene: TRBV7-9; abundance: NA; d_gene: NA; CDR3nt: TGTGCCAGCAGCCCCCCGGCGGTTACCTACGAGCAGTACTTC; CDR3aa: CASSPPAVTYEQYF
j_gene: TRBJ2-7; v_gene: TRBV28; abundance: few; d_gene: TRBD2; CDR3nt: TGTGCCAGTGGGACTAGCGGTACCTACGAGCAGTACTTC; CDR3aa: CASGTSGTYEQYF
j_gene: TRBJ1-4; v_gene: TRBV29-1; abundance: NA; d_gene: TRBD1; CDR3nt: TGCAGCGTTTCACGACAGGGAGCAACTAATGAAAAACTGTTTTTT; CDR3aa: CSVSRQGATNEKLFF
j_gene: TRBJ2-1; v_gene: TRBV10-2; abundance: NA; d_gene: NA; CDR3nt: TGCGCCAGCAGTGTTGGCCCACGGGTAAATGAGCAGTTCTTC; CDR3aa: CASSVGPRVNEQFF
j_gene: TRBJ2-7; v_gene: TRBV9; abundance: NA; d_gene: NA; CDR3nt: TGTGCCAGCAGTAGGGGAGGAGGGCAGTACGAGCAGTACTTC; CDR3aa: CASSRGGGQYEQYF